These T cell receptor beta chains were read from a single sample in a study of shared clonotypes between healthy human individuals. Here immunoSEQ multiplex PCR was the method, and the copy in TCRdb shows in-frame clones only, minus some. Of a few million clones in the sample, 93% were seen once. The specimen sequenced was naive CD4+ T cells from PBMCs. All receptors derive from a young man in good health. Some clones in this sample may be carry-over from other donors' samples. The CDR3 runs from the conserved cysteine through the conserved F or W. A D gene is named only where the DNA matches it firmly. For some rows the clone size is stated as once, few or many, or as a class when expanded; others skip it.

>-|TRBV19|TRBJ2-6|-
TGTGCCAGTAGTACGACAGCGATCTCTGGGGCCAACGTCCTGACTTTC
CASSTTAISGANVLTF
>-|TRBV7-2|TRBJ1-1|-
TGTGCCAGCAGCTTATTGACAGGACTTGAAGCTTTCTTT
CASSLLTGLEAFF
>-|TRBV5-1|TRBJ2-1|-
TGCGCCAGCAGCCAGTCAGGACCGGCCTACAATGAGCAGTTCTTC
CASSQSGPAYNEQFF
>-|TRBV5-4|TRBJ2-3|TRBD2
TGTGCCAGCAGCACGTCGACTAGCGGGAGGGCCGGTACGCAGTATTTT
CASSTSTSGRAGTQYF
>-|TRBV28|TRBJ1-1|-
TGTGCCAGCACCTCCGGAACGGGCTACACTGAAGCTTTCTTT
CASTSGTGYTEAFF
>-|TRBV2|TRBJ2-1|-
TGTGCCAGCAGTCTAGAGTCTGGACCGAGATTCTACAATGAGCAGTTCTTC
CASSLESGPRFYNEQFF
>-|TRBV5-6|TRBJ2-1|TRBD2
TGTGCCAGCACATTAACGGGACTAGCGGCAAACAATGAGCAGTTCTTC
CASTLTGLAANNEQFF
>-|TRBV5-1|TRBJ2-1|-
TGCGCCAGCAGCTTTGGACAGAATATATACAATGAGCAGTTCTTC
CASSFGQNIYNEQFF
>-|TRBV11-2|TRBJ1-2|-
TGTGCCAGCAGCTTACTAGGACAAGGGGCTTATGGCTACACCTTC
CASSLLGQGAYGYTF
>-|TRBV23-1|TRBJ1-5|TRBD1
TGCGCCAGCAGTCAATCCCTGACAGGGGAGGTGCGACAGCCCCAGCATTTT
CASSQSLTGEVRQPQHF
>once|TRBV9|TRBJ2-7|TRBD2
TGTGCCAGCAGCGTTTTAGCGGGGAGCTCCTACGAGCAGTACTTC
CASSVLAGSSYEQYF
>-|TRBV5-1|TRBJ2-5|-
TGCGCCAGCAGCTTGGGGCAGGGTCAAGAGACCCAGTACTTC
CASSLGQGQETQYF
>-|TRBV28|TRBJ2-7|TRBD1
TGTGCCAGCAGTTTAGGGACAGTTCCCTACGAGCAGTACTTC
CASSLGTVPYEQYF
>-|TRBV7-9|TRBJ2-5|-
TGTGCCAGCAGCTTAGCGGTGTGGGAGACCCAGTACTTC
CASSLAVWETQYF
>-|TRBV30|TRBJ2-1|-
TGTGCCTGGAGTCACAATGAGCAGTTCTTC
CAWSHNEQFF
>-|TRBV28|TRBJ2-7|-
TGTGCCAGCGCAGACGATGGGGGTGGCTCCTACGAGCAGTACTTC
CASADDGGGSYEQYF
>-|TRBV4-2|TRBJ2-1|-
TGTGCCAGCAGGGAAGACGCGAACAATGAGCAGTTCTTC
CASREDANNEQFF
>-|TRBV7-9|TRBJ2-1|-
TGTGCCAGCAGCTTGGATCGCCACCAGATCTTC
CASSLDRHQIF
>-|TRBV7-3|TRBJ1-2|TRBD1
TGTGCCAGCAGACTTGACAGGGTCGGAGGCTACACCTTC
CASRLDRVGGYTF
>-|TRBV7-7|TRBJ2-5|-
TGTGCCAGCAGCTTAGGGTCGGGGCAAGAGACCCAGTACTTC
CASSLGSGQETQYF
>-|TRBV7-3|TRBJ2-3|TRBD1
TGTGCCAGCAGCTCGGCCGGGACAGGTGGCCTTACAGATACGCAGTATTTT
CASSSAGTGGLTDTQYF
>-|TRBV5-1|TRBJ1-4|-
TGCGCCAGCAGCTTGCTTAGCGGGGTCGGTGAAAAACTGTTTTTT
CASSLLSGVGEKLFF
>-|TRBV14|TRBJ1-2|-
TGTGCCAGCAGCCCCAATCGGGGGCCCTATGGCTACACCTTC
CASSPNRGPYGYTF
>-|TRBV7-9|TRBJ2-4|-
TGTGCCAGCAGCTTCGATCTAGCCAAAAACATTCAGTACTTC
CASSFDLAKNIQYF
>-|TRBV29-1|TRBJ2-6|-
TGCAGCGTTTCTTTCAGACAGCTAAGCTCTGGGGCCAACGTCCTGACTTTC
CSVSFRQLSSGANVLTF
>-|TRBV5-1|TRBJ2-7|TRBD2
TGCGCCAGCAGCTTAGGGACTAGCGGGAGCTCCTACGAGCAGTACTTC
CASSLGTSGSSYEQYF
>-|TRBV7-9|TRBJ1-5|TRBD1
TGTGCCAGCAGCGCGACAGGGAGGGGCAATCAGCCCCAGCATTTT
CASSATGRGNQPQHF
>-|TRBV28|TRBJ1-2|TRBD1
TGTGCCAGCAGTTTAGTCCCTAGGACAGGATCTAACTATGGCTACACCTTC
CASSLVPRTGSNYGYTF
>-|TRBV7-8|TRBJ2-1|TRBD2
TGTGCCAGCAACTCTAACGGGAGGTCCTACAATGAGCAGTTCTTC
CASNSNGRSYNEQFF